This entry lists 7 T cell receptor beta chains sequenced from one sample in a study of PD-1 blockade in classical Hodgkin lymphoma. Measured with immunoSEQ multiplex PCR; TCRdb has only the in-frame clones, and not every one. The table records approximately 18,000 clones, approximately 68% of them present only once. All patients experienced relapse after autologous stem cell transplantation, and brentuximab vedotin exposure was variable. The sequencing here drew on peripheral blood mononuclear cells (PBMCs), taken before the second cycle of nivolumab. These receptors all stem from a human donor with classical Hodgkin lymphoma.

The chain joins TRBV10-3 to TRBJ1-2, with unresolved D. CDR3 size: 16 residues. V was trimmed by 0 bases and J by 5 bases, leaving 16 bases between them. Per the germline V gene, CDR1 is ENHRY and CDR2 is SYGVKD. The CDR3 nucleotides are TGTGCCATCAGTGAGTCGGTCTCAACAGCATTTTATGGCTACACCTTC. This gives the protein CAISESVSTAFYGYTF.

The chain links TRBV7-2 to TRBJ2-7, with TRBD2 as a possible D gene (5 bases). The CDR3 is 15 residues long. The germline gives CDR1 SGHTA, CDR2 FQGNSA. The V end was cut by 2 bases, the J end by 6 bases, with 17 bases between. CDR3 sequence: CASSLMWEHSLEQYF. In nucleotides, the CDR3 is TGTGCCAGCAGCTTAATGTGGGAGCATAGCCTCGAGCAGTACTTC.

This chain connects TRBV28 to TRBJ1-2; D perhaps matches TRBD1 (6 bases). This CDR3 spans 12 amino acids. Trimming removed 5 bases from V and 7 bases from J, with 11 bases in between. The germline CDR1 and CDR2 sequences are MDHEN and SYDVKM. The CDR3 reads CASSRTGLGYTF. The CDR3 nucleotides read TGTGCCAGCAGTAGAACAGGGCTTGGCTACACCTTC.

The chain carries TRBV6-5 and TRBJ1-6, with a possible D match to TRBD1 (5 bases). CDR3 length: 14 residues. V lost 3 bases to trimming and J lost 9 bases, with 12 bases between them. Germline V gene sequence: CDR1 MNHEY, CDR2 SVGAGI. DNA of the CDR3: TGTGCCAGCAGTTATCTCCAGGGAAGTTCACCCCTCCACTTT. Protein: CASSYLQGSSPLHF.

The chain uses TRBV4-2 and TRBJ1-2; D gene unclear. The germline V and J ends were trimmed by 0 bases and 7 bases, with 6 bases remaining between them. Germline CDR1 LGHNA, CDR2 YNFKEQ. The CDR3 covers 12 residues. CDR3 sequence (DNA): TGTGCCAGCAGCCAAGATCTGCGTGGCTACACCTTC. It codes for CASSQDLRGYTF.

The chain links TRBV15 to TRBJ1-2, with a possible D match to TRBD1 (6 bases). Germline V gives CDR1 LNHNV, CDR2 YYDKDF (reference sequence). The CDR3 is 14 amino acids. Deletions cut 3 bases from V and 4 bases from J, with 12 bases between. CDR3 sequence (DNA): TGTGCCACCAGCAGCTGGCAGGGGAGCTATGGCTACACCTTC. Its translation: CATSSWQGSYGYTF.

The chain is built from TRBV19 and TRBJ2-1, with 9 bases fitting TRBD2. Trimming at V came to 6 bases and at J to 4 bases, leaving 4 bases not matched to a gene. The germline CDR1 and CDR2 sequences are LNHDA and SQIVND (reference sequence). This CDR3 has 14 residues. The CDR3 loop is CASSRLAGYNEQFF. CDR3 nucleotide sequence: TGTGCCAGTAGCAGGCTAGCGGGGTACAATGAGCAGTTCTTC.